This passage covers 3 T cell receptor beta chains from one sample sequenced in a study of radiotherapy plus CTLA-4 blockade in lung cancer. Repertoires were generated with immunoSEQ multiplex PCR, while TCRdb's copy carries only in-frame clones and drops some. The sample lists 110,000 or so clones; approximately 84% were seen once. The source material was peripheral blood, sampled from a patient treated with radiotherapy plus ipilimumab. The receptors were gathered from a human donor with non-small cell lung cancer who had a partial response to radiotherapy plus ipilimumab.

J is TRBJ1-1 and V is TRBV13, with D possibly matching TRBD1 (5 bases). Looked up from germline, CDR1 is PRHDT and CDR2 is FYEKMQ (reference sequence). Deletions cut 1 base from V and 0 bases from J, with 6 bases between. The CDR3 is 14 residues long. The CDR3: CASSLAGLNTEAFF. CDR3 DNA: TGTGCCAGCAGCTTAGCAGGGCTGAACACTGAAGCTTTCTTT.

To note about this clone: Other DNA sequences in this sample translate to the same CDR3. V usage is TRBV5-1 and J usage is TRBJ2-3, with D tentatively TRBD2 (5 bases). The CDR3 extends over 14 amino acids. From germline, CDR1 is SGHRS and CDR2 YFSETQ. The V end was cut by 0 bases, the J end by 1 base, with 6 bases between. The CDR3 reads CASSLERGTDTQYF. The CDR3 DNA follows: TGCGCCAGCAGCTTGGAGAGGGGCACAGATACGCAGTATTTT.

The chain recombines TRBV4-3 with TRBJ2-1, with D perhaps TRBD1 (5 bases). Germline V gene sequence: CDR1 LGHNA, CDR2 YSLEER. Trimming pared 1 base from V and 6 bases from J, leaving 13 bases between. This CDR3 has 15 amino acids. CDR3 sequence: CASSQGNQGGNEQFF. CDR3 coding DNA: TGCGCCAGCAGCCAAGGGAATCAGGGCGGCAATGAGCAGTTCTTC.